The next 30 T cell receptor beta chains were all read from a single sample in a study of breast tumors, draining lymph nodes, adjacent tissues. Axillary draining lymph nodes of breast cancer patients supplied the node samples. One entry per CDR3 protein results from TCRdb running MiXCR on the multiplex PCR reads. The sample consists of 140,000 to 150,000 distinct CDR3 sequences, approximately 29% of them appearing once. Sequencing input: axillary lymph node tissue. All receptors come from a female donor with breast cancer. Some clones in this sample may be carry-over from other donors' samples.

This clonotype appeared many times. The chain couples TRBV20-1 to TRBJ2-7; D gene unclear. Germline CDR1 reads DFQATT; CDR2 reads SNEGSKA (reference sequence). The CDR3 has 13 residues. V was cut by 0 bases and J by 3 bases, with 9 bases left in between. The CDR3 is CSARDPTGYEQYF. CDR3 in DNA: TGCAGTGCTAGAGATCCGACTGGCTACGAGCAGTACTTC.

This clonotype was picked up many times. The CDR3 DNA reads as TGTGCCAGCAGTGACTCAACCGTCAGGGGCTATGGCTACACCTTC. It translates to CASSDSTVRGYGYTF. The J gene is TRBJ1-2, the V gene TRBV6-4; a possible D gene is TRBD1 (6 bases). CDR3 length equals 15 residues. Trimming removed 0 bases from V and 4 bases from J, with 12 bases in between. Per the germline V gene, CDR1 is MRHNA and CDR2 is SNTAGT.

Remarks on this clonotype: With a much larger clone just one base away, this may be a read error. The chain carries TRBV6-1 and TRBJ1-3; D is possibly TRBD1 (5 bases). Trimming pared 6 bases from V and 2 bases from J, leaving 8 bases between. Germline V lookup: CDR1 MNHNS, CDR2 SASEGT. The CDR3 is made up of 13 amino acids. As DNA, the CDR3 is TGTGCCAGCAGGACAGCCCCTGGAAACACCATATATTTT. This gives the protein CASRTAPGNTIYF.

To note about this clonotype: The final CDR3 position lacks the conserved phenylalanine or tryptophan, pointing to a likely read error. CDR3 amino acids: CASSLRGPGNTIYL. The CDR3, as DNA: TGTGCCAGCAGTCTGAGGGGACCTGGAAACACCATATATCTT. V usage is TRBV12-3 or TRBV12-4 and J usage is TRBJ1-3, with a possible D match to TRBD1 (5 bases). There are 14 residues in the CDR3. Trimming took 5 bases from V and 2 from J, leaving 10 bases between them.

About this clonotype: Since a much larger clone is just one base distant, this may be a read error. The chain uses TRBV9 and TRBJ1-2; D not resolved. CDR1 is SGDLS and CDR2 is YYNGEE in the germline V gene. The CDR3 contains 12 residues. Written as DNA, the CDR3 is TGTGCCAGCAGGGTGGGGTTTGATGGCTGCACCTTC. Translating it yields CASRVGFDGCTF. Looking up the rest from reference TRBV9 and TRBJ1-2 gives the full variable domain: DSGVTQTPKHLITATGQRVTLRCSPRSGDLSVYWYQQSLDQGLQFLIQYYNGEERAKGNILERFSAQQFPDLHSELNLSSLELGDSALYFCASRVGFDGCTFGSGTRLTVV.

This clonotype was seen many times. This may come from a read error, since a much larger clone is one base off. CDR3 nucleotides: TGTGCCAGCAGCTTAGCAGGGGAGGACTACGAGCAGTACTTC. Encoded protein: CASSLAGEDYEQYF. The chain recombines TRBV13 with TRBJ2-7; D possibly uses TRBD1 or TRBD2 (6 bases each). Germline-derived CDR1 and CDR2 are PRHDT and FYEKMQ (reference sequence). V was trimmed by 1 base and J by 3 bases, leaving 10 bases between them. CDR3 length equals 14 residues. The complete variable domain, with remaining parts taken from reference TRBV13 and TRBJ2-7, reads AAGVIQSPRHLIKEKRETATLKCYPIPRHDTVYWYQQGPGQDPQFLISFYEKMQSDKGSIPDRFSAQQFSDYHSELNMSSLELGDSALYFCASSLAGEDYEQYFGPGTRLTVT.

On this clonotype: Likely a read error: the CDR3 ends without its conserved phenylalanine or tryptophan. V usage is TRBV3-1 and J usage is TRBJ2-2; tentative D call: TRBD2 (6 bases). Between the trimmed V and J ends, which lost 4 bases and 2 bases, there was a span of 8 bases. Germline V gene lookup returns CDR1 LGHDT and CDR2 YNNKEL (reference sequence). There are 14 residues in the CDR3. The CDR3 nucleotides read TGTGCCAGCAGCCCCGGGGGAAACACCGGGGAGCTGTTTTTG. Protein product: CASSPGGNTGELFL.

This clonotype was seen ten or more times. The chain employs TRBV3-1 and TRBJ2-3; no firm D call. V gave up 1 base and J gave up 5 bases, with 4 bases separating them. Per germline, CDR1 LGHDT and CDR2 YNNKEL (reference sequence). This CDR3 region has 12 residues. CDR3 nucleotides: TGTGCCAGCAGCCAAGCAGGAGATACGCAGTATTTT. It is translated as CASSQAGDTQYF.

Comment on this clonotype: Since the CDR3 does not end with the conserved phenylalanine or tryptophan, this likely comes from a read error. The chain uses TRBV7-3 and TRBJ1-1; D gene ambiguous. The CDR3 consists of 15 residues. Germline V gives CDR1 SGHTA, CDR2 FQGTGA. The V end was cut by 5 bases, the J end by 6 bases, with 19 bases between. The CDR3 DNA follows: TGTGCCAGCAGCCAAACCGGGCTGTTTGGCGCTGAAGCTTTCTGT. It translates to CASSQTGLFGAEAFC.

This clonotype was counted ten times or more. The chain links TRBV13 to TRBJ2-2; TRBD1 matches 8 bases. The CDR3 totals 14 residues. CDR1 is PRHDT and CDR2 is FYEKMQ in the germline V gene (reference sequence). V lost 1 base to trimming and J lost 7 bases; unmatched junction nucleotides: 2. The CDR3 DNA reads TGTGCCAGCAGCTTAGCAGGGGGCGGCGGGGAGCTGTTTTTT. It translates to CASSLAGGGGELFF.

This clonotype has at least ten counts. The V call is TRBV7-6, the J call TRBJ2-2; the D gene is possibly TRBD1 (5 bases). Germline V gene data show CDR1 as SGHVS and CDR2 as FNYEAQ. V lost 0 bases to trimming and J lost 1 base, with 12 bases between them. This CDR3 contains 17 residues. Written as DNA, the CDR3 is TGTGCCAGCAGCTTAGCGCGCCGAGGACAGAACACCGGGGAGCTGTTTTTT. Its translation is CASSLARRGQNTGELFF. The whole variable domain, filled in from reference TRBV7-6 and TRBJ2-2, reads GAGVSQSPRYKVTKRGQDVALRCDPISGHVSLYWYRQALGQGPEFLTYFNYEAQQDKSGLPNDRFSAERPEGSISTLTIQRTEQRDSAMYRCASSLARRGQNTGELFFGEGSRLTVL.

This clonotype was seen a single time. A junction boundary mismatches the germline segment, possibly from a read error. The chain carries TRBV9 and TRBJ2-3, with a possible D match to TRBD1 (8 bases). Germline CDR1 SGDLS, CDR2 YYNGEE. The CDR3 has 13 amino acids. CDR3 in DNA: TGTGCCAGCAGCGCGGGACAGGCGGGGGAGCAGTACTTT. The encoded protein is CASSAGQAGEQYF.

J is TRBJ2-3 and V is TRBV7-2, with 8 bases that match TRBD1. This CDR3 spans 14 amino acids. CDR1 is SGHTA and CDR2 is FQGNSA in the germline V gene. The trim removed 2 bases at V and 11 bases at J, leaving 9 bases unmatched. For the CDR3, the DNA is TGTGCCAGCAGCTTACAGGGGGCGTCGAATGAGCAGTATTTT. Encoded protein: CASSLQGASNEQYF.

This clonotype was observed many times. The gene calls are TRBV2 and TRBJ2-3, with D perhaps being TRBD1 or TRBD2 (6 bases each). Germline V gives CDR1 SNHLY, CDR2 FYNNEI. The CDR3 length is 16 residues. V lost 5 bases and J lost 0, with 15 bases in between. CDR3 protein: CASSLPSGASTDTQYF. The CDR3 DNA reads TGTGCCAGCAGTCTCCCGTCGGGGGCTAGCACAGATACGCAGTATTTT.

In its sample, this clonotype was seen many times. The chain carries TRBV6-5 and TRBJ2-3, with TRBD2 matching 8 bases. V lost 8 bases and J lost 3; bases outside the gene matches: 7. CDR1 is MNHEY and CDR2 is SVGAGI in the germline V gene. The length of the CDR3 is 14 residues. The CDR3 DNA reads as TGTGCCAGCCGGGGGGGGGATAAGACAGATACGCAGTATTTT. Protein sequence: CASRGGDKTDTQYF.

V is TRBV6-1 and J is TRBJ1-1; D remains ambiguous. With 1 base removed from V and 3 bases from J, the gap between germline ends came to 9 bases. The germline gives CDR1 MNHNS, CDR2 SASEGT. This CDR3 has 14 residues. CDR3 nucleotides: TGTGCCAGCAGTGAAGGTAACGATTACACTGAAGCTTTCTTT. Translation: CASSEGNDYTEAFF.

This clonotype was recorded many times. The chain links TRBV2 to TRBJ1-6; TRBD1 might be the D (5 bases). There are 14 residues in the CDR3. The germline V gene has CDR1 SNHLY and CDR2 FYNNEI. V was pared by 6 bases and J by 9 bases, with 15 bases between. CDR3 nucleotide sequence: TGTGCCAGCAGCCCCGGGACGAGGGGTTCACCCCTCCACTTT. Translated: CASSPGTRGSPLHF.

This clonotype was counted between two and nine times. A much larger clone lies a single base off, so this may be a read error. The CDR3 does not end in the conserved phenylalanine or tryptophan, so this is likely a read error. The chain is built from TRBV28 and TRBJ1-2; 8 bases are shared with TRBD1. The V gene end was trimmed by 4 bases and the J gene end by 8 bases; junction bases not matched to a gene: 3. The CDR3 is 12 amino acids. Per the germline V gene, CDR1 is MDHEN and CDR2 is SYDVKM. This chain's CDR3 is CASSSRQGGYTL. The CDR3 region has the DNA TGTGCCAGCAGTTCTCGACAGGGGGGCTACACCCTC.

This clonotype was counted ten times or more. This chain connects TRBV18 to TRBJ1-4; D possibly corresponds to TRBD1 (5 bases). The V end lost 3 bases, the J end lost 6 bases, and 8 bases lay between the germline ends. This CDR3 has 13 amino acids. From germline, CDR1 is KGHSH and CDR2 LQKENI. In DNA form, the CDR3 reads TGTGCCAGCTCACCCCAGGGTTATGAAAAACTGTTTTTT. This sequence encodes CASSPQGYEKLFF.

The gene calls are TRBV25-1 and TRBJ2-5, with D possibly matching TRBD2 (6 bases). Germline V gene data show CDR1 as MGHDK and CDR2 as SYGVNS. The germline V and J ends were trimmed by 5 bases and 2 bases, with 12 bases remaining between them. This CDR3 spans 14 amino acids. The CDR3 bases are TGTGCCAGCAGTCCCTTCGGGGGACAAGAGACCCAGTACTTC. Protein sequence: CASSPFGGQETQYF.

In the case of this clonotype: A read error is possible here, since a much larger clone lies one base away. In this CDR3 the conserved last residue, phenylalanine or tryptophan, is missing, so a read error is likely. This rearrangement joins TRBV9 to TRBJ2-1; D not resolved. The CDR3 loop spans 13 amino acids. V was pared by 0 bases and J by 4 bases, with 5 bases between. In germline, CDR1 is SGDLS, CDR2 YYNGEE. The CDR3 reads CASSVDIYNEQFS. CDR3 DNA: TGTGCCAGCAGCGTAGACATTTACAATGAGCAGTTCTCC.

This clonotype is a singleton in its sample. The chain joins TRBV20-1 to TRBJ2-2; a possible D gene is TRBD1 (7 bases). Trimming pared 4 bases from V and 3 bases from J, leaving 15 bases between. CDR1 and CDR2 from the germline V gene are DFQATT and SNEGSKA (reference sequence). The CDR3 has 15 residues. CDR3 DNA sequence: TGCAGTGCTACCCCGCGCAGGGGGGACACCGGGGAGCTGTTTTTT. Translating it yields CSATPRRGDTGELFF.

The table lists this clonotype with many counts. V and J are TRBV20-1 and TRBJ2-1; 8 bases fit TRBD1. V trimming: 5 bases; J trimming: 7 bases; junction bases outside the gene matches: 7. The CDR3 runs 13 residues. From germline, CDR1 is DFQATT and CDR2 SNEGSKA (reference sequence). The CDR3 DNA sequence: TGCAGTGCTCCGCGGACAGGGCAAAATGAGCAGTTCTTC. Amino acid sequence: CSAPRTGQNEQFF.

This clonotype appeared once. This may be a read error, as it is one base from a much larger clone. Here the CDR3 reads CASSLQGPYGYTF. For the CDR3, the DNA is TGTGCCAGCAGCTTACAGGGTCCCTATGGCTACACCTTC. This chain joins TRBV5-6 and TRBJ1-2, with D possibly being TRBD1 (6 bases). V shed 2 bases and J shed 4 bases, with 9 bases lying between them. The CDR3 is 13 residues long. The germline gives CDR1 SGHDT, CDR2 YYEEEE. Full variable domain (remainder filled in from reference TRBV5-6 and TRBJ1-2): DAGVTQSPTHLIKTRGQQVTLRCSPKSGHDTVSWYQQALGQGPQFIFQYYEEEERQRGNFPDRFSGHQFPNYSSELNVNALLLGDSALYLCASSLQGPYGYTFGSGTRLTVV.

The rearrangement links TRBV6-6 to TRBJ1-5, with no clear D. V lost 5 bases and J 6 bases, leaving 11 bases between the germline ends. This CDR3 contains 13 residues. Germline CDR1 MNHNY, CDR2 SVGAGI (reference sequence). The CDR3 DNA is TGTGCCAGCAGTAACTGGCAGTCTCAGCCCCAGCATTTT. It translates to CASSNWQSQPQHF.

This clonotype was counted ten times or more. At one end, the junction sequence differs from germline, possibly due to a read error. The chain combines TRBV6-6 with TRBJ1-5; D is ambiguous. CDR1 and CDR2 (germline): MNHNY, SVGAGI (reference sequence). The CDR3 loop spans 15 amino acids. Here the CDR3 DNA reads TGTGCCAGCAGTCACTCTGGGCAGAGCAATCAGCCCCAGCATTTT. It encodes CASSHSGQSNQPQHF.

The table lists this clonotype with many counts. This rearrangement joins TRBV7-3 to TRBJ2-1; TRBD2 aligns across 16 bases. The V gene end was trimmed by 1 base and the J gene end by 5 bases; junction bases not matched to a gene: 8. This CDR3 spans 19 amino acids. Germline lookup yields CDR1 SGHTA and CDR2 FQGTGA. The CDR3 is CASSLNPGLAGGPNNEQFF. For the CDR3, the DNA is TGTGCCAGCAGCTTAAACCCGGGACTAGCGGGGGGGCCGAACAATGAGCAGTTCTTC.

This clonotype appeared many times. A single base separates this from a much larger clone, so it may be a read error. The chain uses TRBV20-1 and TRBJ1-2, with TRBD1 as a possible D gene (5 bases). CDR3 length equals 12 residues. CDR1 is DFQATT, CDR2 SNEGSKA, per germline (reference sequence). The DNA for the CDR3 is TGCAGTGCTCCGGAAGACAGTGAGGGCTCCACCTTC. This gives the protein CSAPEDSEGSTF.

At least ten counts were recorded for this clonotype. This chain uses TRBV3-1 with TRBJ1-2, with 8 bases aligning to TRBD1. Germline V gives CDR1 LGHDT, CDR2 YNNKEL (reference sequence). CDR3 length equals 13 residues. The J segment lost 6 bases and the V segment lost 4 bases, leaving 4 bases of the junction unmatched. The CDR3 coding sequence is TGTGCCAGCAGCCGCGGACAGGGCGATGGCTACACCTTC. It encodes CASSRGQGDGYTF.

This clonotype was found a few times. The chain joins TRBV29-1 to TRBJ1-1; D is ambiguous. V lost 8 bases, J lost 1 base, and 14 bases lay in between. Germline V lookup: CDR1 SQVTM, CDR2 ANQGSEA. This CDR3 has 13 residues. CDR3 DNA: TGCAGCTCCCGGGAAGCGGGGAACACTGAAGCTTTCTTT. It yields the protein CSSREAGNTEAFF.